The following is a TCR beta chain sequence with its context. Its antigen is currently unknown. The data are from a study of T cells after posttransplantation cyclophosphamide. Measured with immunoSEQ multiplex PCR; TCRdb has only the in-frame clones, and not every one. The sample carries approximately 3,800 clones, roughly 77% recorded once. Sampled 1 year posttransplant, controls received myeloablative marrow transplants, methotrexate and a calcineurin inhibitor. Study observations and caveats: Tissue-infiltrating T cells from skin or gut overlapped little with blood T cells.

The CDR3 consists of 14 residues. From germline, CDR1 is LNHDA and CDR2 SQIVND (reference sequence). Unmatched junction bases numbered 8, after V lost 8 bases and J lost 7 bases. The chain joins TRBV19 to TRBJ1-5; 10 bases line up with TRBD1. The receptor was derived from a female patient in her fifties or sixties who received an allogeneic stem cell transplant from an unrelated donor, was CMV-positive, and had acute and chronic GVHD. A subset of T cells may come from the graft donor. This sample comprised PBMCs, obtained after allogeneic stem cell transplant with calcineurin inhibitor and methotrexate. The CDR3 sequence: CASWDRGVGQPQHF. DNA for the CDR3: TGTGCCAGTTGGGACAGGGGAGTAGGGCAGCCCCAGCATTTT.